This T cell receptor (beta chain) was found in a study of blood T cell repertoires in COVID-19. The overall study: COVID-19 samples from acute and convalescent phases originated in the United States, Italy and Spain. PBMCs, B-cell-depleted T cells, or T cells provided the cDNA or gDNA that made up the material.

In the study's own analysis: By means of reference gene primer amplification, nucleated cell counts were estimated. Method: immunoSEQ multiplex PCR; TCRdb's copy keeps in-frame clones and lacks some. V and J calls and clone size come straight from that table; D and trimming were deduced from the DNA. The top ten hold over 5.5% of the sample, which has about 55,000 clones, roughly 80% seen once. The germline gives CDR1 LNHDA, CDR2 SQIVND (reference sequence). The CDR3 sequence is 15 residues long. V was pared by 3 bases and J by 0 bases, with 12 bases between. The sample comprised peripheral blood. The TCR comes from a human donor in a cohort sampled during active or convalescent COVID-19. The chain combines TRBV19 with TRBJ2-7; D unresolved. Written as DNA, the CDR3 is TGTGCCAGTAGTATTTCACTCCACTTCTCCTACGAGCAGTACTTC. Translation gives CASSISLHFSYEQYF.